Shown below are 21 T cell receptor beta chains from a single sample sequenced in a study of CD8+CD57+ T cells in acquired aplastic anemia. Genomic DNA, serving as template, underwent TCR beta VDJ and CDR3 profiling. TCRdb redid the calling of the reads with MiXCR, one entry per CDR3 protein. Among 150,000 to 200,000 distinct CDR3 sequences, approximately 49% were seen once, and the ten largest hold approximately 3%. Sample: sorted CD4+, CD8+, or CD8+CD57+ T cells (not recorded which) from PBMCs. The receptors were sampled from a human donor in good health.

The gene calls are TRBV5-6 and TRBJ2-7; TRBD1 agrees at 9 bases. V shed 2 bases, J shed 6 bases, and the junction held 6 bases outside the gene matches. The CDR3 has 14 residues. Germline lookup yields CDR1 SGHDT and CDR2 YYEEEE. As DNA, the CDR3 is TGTGCCAGCAGCTTTTGGACAGGGGCCCGCGAGCAGTACTTC. It yields the protein CASSFWTGAREQYF.

The chain uses TRBV10-1 and TRBJ2-5; D gene uncertain. V was clipped by 0 bases and J by 6 bases, with 11 bases between them. This CDR3 contains 14 residues. In germline, CDR1 is WNHNN, CDR2 SYGVQD (reference sequence). The CDR3 coding sequence is TGCGCCAGCAGTGAGTCGCCGCACCGCCAGACCCAGTACTTC. This encodes CASSESPHRQTQYF.

As for this clonotype: It may be a read error: a sequence one base away is much more abundant. V and J are TRBV11-2 and TRBJ1-1; 7 bases map to TRBD1. CDR3 length equals 16 residues. Germline trimming cut 5 bases from V and 0 bases from J; bases unmatched to any gene: 9. Germline CDR1 is SGHAT and CDR2 is FQNNGV. This chain's CDR3 is CASSKRDRVLNTEAFF. The CDR3 DNA sequence: TGTGCCAGCAGCAAACGGGACAGAGTATTGAACACTGAAGCTTTCTTT.

The CDR3 DNA follows: TGTGCCAGCAGCCCGGAGCCGGGACAGGGGTACAATGAGCAGTTCTTC. It encodes CASSPEPGQGYNEQFF. The V gene is TRBV11-3, the J gene TRBJ2-1, with TRBD1 matching 10 bases. Germline values: CDR1 SGHNT, CDR2 YENEEA. CDR3 length: 16 residues. The V gene end was trimmed by 5 bases and the J gene end by 4 bases; junction bases not matched to a gene: 8.

The chain uses TRBV29-1 and TRBJ2-7; 9 nucleotides match TRBD1. V trimming: 6 bases; J trimming: 4 bases; junction bases outside the gene matches: 1. This CDR3 contains 11 residues. CDR1 SQVTM and CDR2 ANQGSEA come from the germline V gene. In nucleotides, the CDR3 is TGCAGCGTGACAGGGGGTTACGAGCAGTACTTC. Protein: CSVTGGYEQYF.

In its sample, this clonotype was seen a few times. V is TRBV12-3 or TRBV12-4 and J is TRBJ1-3; D is possibly TRBD1 (6 bases). The CDR3 has 15 amino acids. V lost 3 bases and J 2 bases, leaving 11 bases between the germline ends. The CDR3 sequence is CASSFAQGAGNTIYF. The CDR3 nucleotides are TGTGCCAGCAGTTTTGCACAGGGTGCTGGAAACACCATATATTTT.

The CDR3 DNA sequence: TGTGCCAGCAGCCACCCAGGGGGGGTTGAAGCAGATACGCAGTATTTT. It specifies CASSHPGGVEADTQYF. The chain links TRBV11-1 to TRBJ2-3; perhaps D is TRBD1 or TRBD2 (7 bases each). Trimming shortened V by 5 bases and J by 4 bases, and 19 bases separated the two germline ends. There are 16 residues in the CDR3. In germline, CDR1 is SGHAT, CDR2 FQDESV (reference sequence).

The chain couples TRBV5-1 to TRBJ1-2; no firm D call. CDR1 SGHRS and CDR2 YFSETQ come from the germline V gene. V was clipped by 0 bases and J by 6 bases, with 6 bases between them. The CDR3 loop spans 12 amino acids. CDR3: CASSLEDNGYTF. CDR3 nucleotide sequence: TGCGCCAGCAGCTTGGAGGATAATGGCTACACCTTC.

The rearrangement joins TRBV9 to TRBJ2-1; 10 positions agree with TRBD2. The germline gives CDR1 SGDLS, CDR2 YYNGEE. There are 15 residues in the CDR3. Trimming at V came to 2 bases and at J to 4 bases, leaving 3 bases not matched to a gene. The CDR3 bases are TGTGCCAGCAGCGTCAGACTAGCGGGTTACAATGAGCAGTTCTTC. This encodes CASSVRLAGYNEQFF.

The chain links TRBV5-1 to TRBJ2-3; D remains unclear. The CDR3 runs to 14 residues. Germline CDR1 and CDR2: SGHRS and YFSETQ. Trimming shortened V by 1 base and J by 2 bases, and 8 bases separated the two germline ends. The CDR3 reads CASSLILDTDTQYF. In DNA form, the CDR3 reads TGCGCCAGCAGCTTGATCCTAGACACAGATACGCAGTATTTT.

This clonotype has only a few counts. This rearrangement joins TRBV14 to TRBJ2-4; D not certain. Germline CDR1 reads SGHDN; CDR2 reads FVKESK. The CDR3 runs 14 residues. Trimming removed 1 base at V and 7 bases at J, with 11 bases between. CDR3 bases: TGTGCCAGCAGCCAAGCCATAGGGATGAACATTCAGTACTTC. Protein product: CASSQAIGMNIQYF.

V is TRBV11-1 and J is TRBJ2-3; the D gene is possibly TRBD2 (6 bases). The CDR3 totals 14 residues. Germline V lookup: CDR1 SGHAT, CDR2 FQDESV (reference sequence). V was shortened by 6 bases and J by 2 bases, with 12 bases between the two germline ends. CDR3 sequence (DNA): TGTGCCAGCAGATTCGGGGGATCCACAGATACGCAGTATTTT. It is translated as CASRFGGSTDTQYF.

Points on this clonotype: A much more abundant neighbour one base away suggests this may be a read error. The chain carries TRBV6-1 and TRBJ2-7, with TRBD2 matching 7 bases. Germline-derived CDR1 and CDR2 are MNHNS and SASEGT. This CDR3 is 14 amino acids long. The CDR3 coding sequence is TGTGTCAGCAGTGCGTCGGGAGGTCCCTACGAGCAGTACTTC. Its protein product is CVSSASGGPYEQYF.

Details on this clonotype: With a much larger clone just one base away, this may be a read error. The chain uses TRBV5-3 and TRBJ2-1; 7 bases align to TRBD2. TRBV5-3 is an open reading frame, and its role is uncertain. CDR3 length equals 14 residues. In DNA form, the CDR3 reads TGTACCACCGTAAAGGGCGGGAGTTCCAATGAGCAGTTCTTC. Its translation is CTTVKGGSSNEQFF.

This clonotype was found once. A clone one base away is much larger, so this may be a read error. This rearrangement joins TRBV6-1 to TRBJ1-5; D not resolved. Per germline, CDR1 MNHNS and CDR2 SASEGT. The CDR3 consists of 15 residues. CDR3 coding DNA: TGTGCCAGCAGCGGGCGGGAGGTAGGAAATCAGCCCCGGCATTTT. This sequence encodes CASSGREVGNQPRHF.

This clonotype was recorded many times. The rearrangement joins TRBV5-8 to TRBJ1-1; D is uncertain. The CDR3 is made up of 12 amino acids. From germline, CDR1 is SGHTS and CDR2 YDEGEE. Between the trimmed V and J ends, which lost 2 bases and 10 bases, there was a span of 12 bases. The CDR3 DNA is TGTGCCAGCAGCTTTATCCACCTATTAGCTTTCTTT. Translated: CASSFIHLLAFF.

This clonotype came up a few times. The chain recombines TRBV7-7 with TRBJ2-5, with D tentatively TRBD1 or TRBD2 (5 bases each). Trimming took off 8 bases at V and 5 bases at J, with 15 bases between the two ends. This CDR3 has 13 residues. CDR1 is SSHAT, CDR2 FNYEAQ, per germline (reference sequence). In nucleotides, the CDR3 is TGTGCCAGCTCGTCATCGGGACGTGAGACCCAGTACTTC. Its protein product is CASSSSGRETQYF.

The chain has TRBV14 and TRBJ1-1; a weak D match, TRBD1 (5 bases). The V end lost 3 bases, the J end lost 4 bases, and 9 bases lay between the germline ends. Germline V gene data show CDR1 as SGHDN and CDR2 as FVKESK. The CDR3 extends over 13 amino acids. The CDR3 DNA sequence: TGTGCCAGCAGCCAGGGACGTAGCACTGAAGCTTTCTTT. It is translated as CASSQGRSTEAFF. Filled out from reference TRBV14 and TRBJ1-1, the complete variable domain reads EAGVTQFPSHSVIEKGQTVTLRCDPISGHDNLYWYRRVMGKEIKFLLHFVKESKQDESGMPNNRFLAERTGGTYSTLKVQPAELEDSGVYFCASSQGRSTEAFFGQGTRLTVV.

This clonotype was counted at least ten times. The chain links TRBV4-3 to TRBJ1-1; D is possibly TRBD1 (6 bases). V dropped 0 bases and J dropped 4 bases, with 15 bases sitting between them. The CDR3 has 16 residues. Germline CDR1 LGHNA, CDR2 YSLEER. The CDR3 bases are TGCGCCAGCAGCCAAGAATCACAGGGTCCGACCACTGAAGCTTTCTTT. This translates into CASSQESQGPTTEAFF.

V gene TRBV20-1 combines with J gene TRBJ2-5; D possibly uses TRBD1 or TRBD2 (6 bases each). The CDR3 totals 15 residues. CDR1 and CDR2 (germline): DFQATT, SNEGSKA (reference sequence). Deletions cut 6 bases from V and 0 bases from J, with 17 bases between. CDR3 nucleotides: TGCAGTGCGGGGCTCGGGGGCCGTGACCAAGAGACCCAGTACTTC. This codes for CSAGLGGRDQETQYF.

The CDR3 is CASSRGQGAFSEKLFF. CDR3 nucleotides: TGCGCCAGCAGCAGGGGACAGGGGGCTTTTAGTGAAAAACTGTTTTTT. The V and J genes are TRBV5-1 and TRBJ1-4; 12 nucleotides agree with TRBD1. CDR3 length equals 16 residues. The V segment lost 4 bases and the J segment 7 bases; nucleotides outside the gene matches: 8. Per the germline V gene, CDR1 is SGHRS and CDR2 is YFSETQ.